The 25 T cell receptor beta chains below all came from one sample that was sequenced in a study of T cell responses to AZD1222 COVID-19 vaccine. The table came from immunoSEQ multiplex PCR; TCRdb's copy has only in-frame clones and leaves some out. The table lists some 110,000 clones, around 84% of them singletons, with roughly 15% in the top ten. This material consisted of peripheral blood, taken 28 days after the second AZD1222 dose. These receptors originate from an adult who received the AZD1222 COVID-19 vaccine.

The rearrangement joins TRBV5-6 to TRBJ2-1, with a possible D match to TRBD1 (6 bases). The CDR3 loop spans 15 amino acids. Germline V gene sequence: CDR1 SGHDT, CDR2 YYEEEE. Trimming cost V 6 bases and J 4 bases, with 17 bases left between them. CDR3 in DNA: TGTGCCAGCATCGGAAACAGGGATGGATACAATGAGCAGTTCTTC. As protein: CASIGNRDGYNEQFF.

J is TRBJ2-1 and V is TRBV7-6, with 16 bases lining up with TRBD2. V dropped 2 bases and J dropped 8; count of bases not matched to a gene: 12. Germline V gene lookup returns CDR1 SGHVS and CDR2 FNYEAQ. CDR3 length equals 19 residues. CDR3 protein: CASSLYVPGLAGGRDEQFF. CDR3 bases: TGTGCCAGCAGCTTATATGTTCCGGGACTAGCGGGGGGGCGCGATGAGCAGTTCTTC.

V and J are TRBV29-1 and TRBJ2-7; no reliable D call. V shed 0 bases and J shed 0 bases, with 6 bases lying between them. This CDR3 region has 13 residues. The germline CDR1 and CDR2 sequences are SQVTM and ANQGSEA. CDR3 protein: CSVEDVSSYEQYF. DNA of the CDR3: TGCAGCGTTGAAGACGTGAGCTCCTACGAGCAGTACTTC.

The genes are TRBV19 and TRBJ2-7; D perhaps matches TRBD1 (5 bases). Germline assignment: CDR1 LNHDA and CDR2 SQIVND (reference sequence). Trimming took off 8 bases at V and 3 bases at J, with 14 bases between the two ends. There are 13 residues in the CDR3. CDR3: CASSRTPLYEQYF. The CDR3 DNA is TGTGCCAGTTCCCGGACACCTCTCTACGAGCAGTACTTC.

This chain links TRBV4-2 with TRBJ1-3; no firm D call. The CDR3 runs to 18 residues. V lost 3 bases, J lost 0 bases, and 18 bases lay in between. Germline V gene data show CDR1 as LGHNA and CDR2 as YNFKEQ. The CDR3 protein is CASSQTRFQVISGNTIYF. CDR3 nucleotide sequence: TGTGCCAGCAGCCAGACGAGATTTCAGGTCATCTCTGGAAACACCATATATTTT.

The rearrangement joins TRBV4-2 to TRBJ1-3; the match to TRBD1 covers 7 bases. The CDR3 covers 18 residues. With V trimmed by 1 base and J by 0 bases, 9 bases remained unmatched. Germline V CDR1 and CDR2: LGHNA, YNFKEQ. The CDR3 reads CASSQAQGGMTSGNTIYF. CDR3 sequence (DNA): TGTGCCAGCAGCCAAGCGCAGGGGGGTATGACCTCTGGAAACACCATATATTTT.

The CDR3, as DNA: TGTGCCAGCAGAACGCCGGCGTCTGGAGGTTATGGCTACACCTTC. This gives the protein CASRTPASGGYGYTF. The V gene is TRBV2, the J gene TRBJ1-2, with unresolved D. With 6 bases removed from V and 5 bases from J, the gap between germline ends came to 19 bases. The CDR3 is made up of 15 amino acids. The germline V gene encodes CDR1 SNHLY and CDR2 FYNNEI. Supplemented by reference TRBV2 and TRBJ1-2, the full variable domain reads EPEVTQTPSHQVTQMGQEVILRCVPISNHLYFYWYRQILGQKVEFLVSFYNNEISEKSEIFDDQFSVERPDGSNFTLKIRSTKLEDSAMYFCASRTPASGGYGYTFGSGTRLTVV.

This chain connects TRBV5-1 to TRBJ1-3; no firm D call. This CDR3 comprises 15 residues. Between the trimmed V and J ends, which lost 1 base and 0 bases, there was a span of 8 bases. Germline V gene data show CDR1 as SGHRS and CDR2 as YFSETQ. CDR3 sequence: CASSLSLISGNTIYF. DNA of the CDR3: TGCGCCAGCAGCTTGTCACTGATCTCTGGAAACACCATATATTTT.

Note on this clone: The same CDR3 arises from other DNA sequences in this sample as well. The rearrangement joins TRBV4-1 to TRBJ2-5; the D gene is possibly TRBD1 (6 bases). The ends were cut back, 4 bases at V and 2 bases at J, with 8 bases in the middle. The CDR3 totals 13 residues. Per the germline V gene, CDR1 is MGHRA and CDR2 is YSYEKL. The CDR3 DNA reads as TGCGCCAGCAGCCTCGGACAGCAAGAGACCCAGTACTTC. It yields the protein CASSLGQQETQYF.

This rearrangement joins TRBV5-6 to TRBJ1-1; TRBD1 is a possible D gene (6 bases). CDR3 length: 16 amino acids. Trimming stripped 3 bases from V and 3 bases from J, with 18 bases between. Germline CDR1 SGHDT, CDR2 YYEEEE. This CDR3 reads CASSSTGHSRDTEAFF. CDR3 nucleotide sequence: TGTGCCAGCAGCTCGACGGGACACTCGAGAGACACTGAAGCTTTCTTT. Full variable domain (remainder filled in from reference TRBV5-6 and TRBJ1-1): DAGVTQSPTHLIKTRGQQVTLRCSPKSGHDTVSWYQQALGQGPQFIFQYYEEEERQRGNFPDRFSGHQFPNYSSELNVNALLLGDSALYLCASSSTGHSRDTEAFFGQGTRLTVV.

The V call is TRBV3-1 (or the pseudogene TRBV3-2), the J call TRBJ1-5; D may be TRBD1 (5 bases). CDR3 length: 14 amino acids. V lost 1 base to trimming and J lost 2 bases, with 6 bases between them. Germline-derived CDR1 and CDR2 are LGHDT and YNNKEL (reference sequence). CDR3 bases: TGTGCCAGCAGCCAAGGGGGCGGCAATCAGCCCCAGCATTTT. It specifies CASSQGGGNQPQHF.

The chain combines TRBV5-6 with TRBJ1-2, with 8 bases fitting TRBD1. The germline V gene encodes CDR1 SGHDT and CDR2 YYEEEE. V lost 6 bases, J lost 2 bases, and 9 bases stayed unmatched. This CDR3 contains 15 residues. CDR3 sequence (DNA): TGTGCCAGCACCCCGTGGGACAGGCCCAACTATGGCTACACCTTC. It encodes CASTPWDRPNYGYTF.

The CDR3 loop reads CASRPSGRYGYNEQFF. The DNA for the CDR3 is TGTGCCAGCAGACCTAGCGGGAGGTACGGGTACAATGAGCAGTTCTTC. The rearrangement joins TRBV7-9 to TRBJ2-1; TRBD2 aligns across 11 bases. Germline CDR1 SEHNR, CDR2 FQNEAQ (reference sequence). The V segment lost 6 bases and the J segment 4 bases; nucleotides outside the gene matches: 8. The CDR3 spans 16 residues.

V is TRBV10-1 and J is TRBJ2-3, with 11 bases that match TRBD1. With V trimmed by 4 bases and J by 3 bases, 3 bases remained unmatched. Germline V gives CDR1 WNHNN, CDR2 SYGVQD (reference sequence). The CDR3 is 15 amino acids. CDR3 bases: TGCGCCAGCAGTGGCGGGACAGGGGGGACAGATACGCAGTATTTT. Protein: CASSGGTGGTDTQYF.

The chain recombines TRBV7-9 with TRBJ1-3; no firm D call. The CDR3 loop spans 17 amino acids. Deletions cut 1 base from V and 0 bases from J, with 13 bases between. CDR1 is SEHNR and CDR2 is FQNEAQ in the germline V gene (reference sequence). CDR3 residues: CASSLGERIHSGNTIYF. CDR3 DNA sequence: TGTGCCAGCAGCTTAGGAGAGAGAATCCACTCTGGAAACACCATATATTTT.

This chain uses TRBV5-1 with TRBJ2-1; 8 bases align to TRBD1. The V gene's germline CDR1 is SGHRS and CDR2 YFSETQ. The CDR3 is made up of 17 amino acids. V lost 0 bases to trimming and J lost 3 bases; unmatched junction nucleotides: 8. The CDR3 spells CASSLDRAGQGYNEQFF. CDR3 nucleotides: TGCGCCAGCAGCTTGGATAGGGCTGGACAGGGCTACAATGAGCAGTTCTTC.

The V gene is TRBV7-9, the J gene TRBJ1-2, with 7 bases fitting TRBD1. The V gene end was trimmed by 3 bases and the J gene end by 12 bases; junction bases not matched to a gene: 7. The CDR3 is 12 residues long. Germline V lookup: CDR1 SEHNR, CDR2 FQNEAQ (reference sequence). CDR3 in amino acids: CASSLGQRGNTF. As DNA, the CDR3 is TGTGCCAGCAGCTTGGGACAGCGGGGCAACACCTTC.

The chain combines TRBV10-1 with TRBJ2-3, with TRBD2 identical over 7 bases. After removal of 1 base from V and 1 base from J, the junction contained 2 bases not matched to a gene. The CDR3 extends over 15 amino acids. Germline V gene lookup returns CDR1 WNHNN and CDR2 SYGVQD (reference sequence). This chain's CDR3 is CASSELTSGTDTQYF. CDR3 in DNA: TGCGCCAGCAGTGAGTTAACTAGCGGCACAGATACGCAGTATTTT.

The gene calls are TRBV5-4 and TRBJ2-5; TRBD1 matches at 10 bases. This CDR3 is 15 amino acids long. J gave up 5 bases and V 5 bases, and 9 bases lay outside the gene matches. Germline V gene lookup returns CDR1 SGHNT and CDR2 YYREEE (reference sequence). The CDR3 bases are TGTGCCAGCAGAGCTGACAGGGGGCCGAGTGAGACCCAGTACTTC. This translates into CASRADRGPSETQYF.

The V gene is TRBV7-8, the J gene TRBJ1-3; 8 nucleotides line up with TRBD1. The CDR3 totals 15 residues. V gave up 3 bases and J gave up 7 bases; unmatched junction bases: 8. Germline loops: CDR1 SGHVS, CDR2 FQNEAQ. CDR3 bases: TGTGCCAGCAGCTTGGCACAGGGGGAGTGGAACACCATATATTTT. As protein: CASSLAQGEWNTIYF.

The genes are TRBV4-3 and TRBJ1-5, with 9 bases aligning to TRBD1. The germline gives CDR1 LGHNA, CDR2 YSLEER. Losses at the gene ends were 1 base for V and 4 bases for J; bases not matched to a gene: 14. The CDR3 totals 19 residues. CDR3 sequence (DNA): TGCGCCAGCAGCCAAGGGCTCCCTAGACAGGGGGATTGGAATCAGCCCCAGCATTTT. This translates into CASSQGLPRQGDWNQPQHF.

The chain uses TRBV7-9 and TRBJ1-6; 9 bases fit TRBD1. J was trimmed by 10 bases and V by 1 base; bases with no gene match: 8. This CDR3 has 16 amino acids. Germline assignment: CDR1 SEHNR and CDR2 FQNEAQ (reference sequence). As DNA, the CDR3 is TGTGCCAGCAGCTTAGGTGGACAGGGGTCAGTATCACCCCTCCACTTT. It encodes CASSLGGQGSVSPLHF.

This clone came up once. The chain joins TRBV4-1 to TRBJ2-2; TRBD1 agrees at 9 bases. The CDR3 is made up of 17 amino acids. Per the germline V gene, CDR1 is MGHRA and CDR2 is YSYEKL. With 1 base clipped from V and 5 bases from J, the junction kept 8 bases outside the gene matches. CDR3 bases: TGCGCCAGCAGCCAAGCTCCGACGACAGGGGGAACCGGGGAGCTGTTTTTT. Protein: CASSQAPTTGGTGELFF.

The chain recombines TRBV27 with TRBJ2-3; no definite D call. From germline, CDR1 is MNHEY and CDR2 SMNVEV (reference sequence). The V end was cut by 7 bases, the J end by 5 bases, with 10 bases between. The CDR3 is 12 amino acids. The CDR3 is CASKSWGDTQYF. In DNA form, the CDR3 reads TGTGCCAGCAAGAGTTGGGGAGATACGCAGTATTTT.

This sequence joins TRBV19 and TRBJ2-7, with D possibly called TRBD1 or TRBD2 (5 bases each). Trimming pared 10 bases from V and 3 bases from J, leaving 19 bases between. The CDR3 is made up of 14 amino acids. Germline V CDR1 and CDR2: LNHDA, SQIVND (reference sequence). CDR3 sequence: CATSLGVPLYEQYF. DNA for the CDR3: TGTGCCACCTCACTGGGGGTACCCCTCTACGAGCAGTACTTC.